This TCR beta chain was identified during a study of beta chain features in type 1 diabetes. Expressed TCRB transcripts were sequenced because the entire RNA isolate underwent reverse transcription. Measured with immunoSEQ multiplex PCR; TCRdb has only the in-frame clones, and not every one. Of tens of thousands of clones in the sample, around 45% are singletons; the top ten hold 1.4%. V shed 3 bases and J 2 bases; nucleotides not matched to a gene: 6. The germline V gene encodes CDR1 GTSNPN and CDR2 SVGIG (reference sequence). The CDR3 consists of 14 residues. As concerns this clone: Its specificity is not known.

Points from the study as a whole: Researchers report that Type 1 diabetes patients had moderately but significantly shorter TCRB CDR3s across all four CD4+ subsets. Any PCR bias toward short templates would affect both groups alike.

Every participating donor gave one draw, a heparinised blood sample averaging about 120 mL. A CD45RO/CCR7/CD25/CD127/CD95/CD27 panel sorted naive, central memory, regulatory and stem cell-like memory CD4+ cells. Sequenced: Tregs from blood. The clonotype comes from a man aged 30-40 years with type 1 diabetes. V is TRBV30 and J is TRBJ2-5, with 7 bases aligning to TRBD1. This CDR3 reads CAWRKTGSQETQYF. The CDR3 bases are TGTGCCTGGAGAAAGACAGGGAGTCAAGAGACCCAGTACTTC.